One sample yielded the 11 T cell receptor beta chains listed below, sequenced in a study of CD8+ T cells in alopecia areata. RNA was extracted and reverse transcribed into cDNA as the sequencing template. Assay used: immunoSEQ multiplex PCR; TCRdb lists only in-frame clones, some missing. Of roughly 59,000 clones listed, under 55% are singletons. The starting material was CD8+ T cells sorted from blood, obtained at week 0. All receptors derive from a human donor with alopecia areata.

This chain joins TRBV27 and TRBJ2-2, with 12 bases that match TRBD2. CDR1 MNHEY and CDR2 SMNVEV come from the germline V gene (reference sequence). V was clipped by 7 bases and J by 3 bases; unmatched bases: 9. CDR3 length: 17 residues. The CDR3 reads CASTTLAGGKDTGELFF. DNA for the CDR3: TGTGCCAGCACCACGCTAGCGGGAGGGAAGGACACCGGGGAGCTGTTTTTT.

This clone was recorded once. This sequence joins TRBV6-5 and TRBJ1-2; tentatively, D is TRBD1 (6 bases). CDR1 is MNHEY and CDR2 is SVGAGI in the germline V gene. The CDR3 is 14 residues long. Trimming took off 6 bases at V and 6 bases at J, with 17 bases between the two ends. Here the CDR3 reads CASSPGATLHGYTF. The CDR3 DNA reads as TGTGCCAGCAGCCCGGGGGCAACCCTTCATGGCTACACCTTC.

The J gene is TRBJ2-5, the V gene TRBV23-1, with D perhaps matching TRBD1 or TRBD2 (6 bases each). TRBV23-1 qualifies as an ORF whose function is uncertain. The CDR3 contains 17 residues. The V end was cut by 1 base, the J end by 4 bases, with 19 bases between. Here the CDR3 reads CASSQCLVYREVETQYF. The CDR3 nucleotides are TGCGCCAGCAGTCAATGCCTAGTTTACAGGGAGGTAGAGACCCAGTACTTC.

This rearrangement joins TRBV29-1 to TRBJ1-1; D gene uncertain. The CDR3 is 12 amino acids. Germline-derived CDR1 and CDR2 are SQVTM and ANQGSEA. The ends were cut back, 1 base at V and 5 bases at J, with 8 bases in the middle. This CDR3 is CSVEVPQTEAFF. Written as DNA, the CDR3 is TGCAGCGTTGAAGTCCCACAAACTGAAGCTTTCTTT.

This clone appeared a single time. V usage is TRBV29-1 and J usage is TRBJ2-1; D not resolved. Germline V gene data show CDR1 as SQVTM and CDR2 as ANQGSEA. V gave up 4 bases and J gave up 8 bases, with 9 bases separating them. The CDR3 is made up of 11 amino acids. The CDR3 DNA sequence: TGCAGCGTTGGCCGGTGGGATGAGCAGTTCTTC. This gives the protein CSVGRWDEQFF.

V usage is TRBV27 and J usage is TRBJ1-1; no clear D gene. The CDR3 runs 15 residues. Between the trimmed V and J ends, which lost 2 bases and 5 bases, there was a span of 15 bases. Per germline, CDR1 MNHEY and CDR2 SMNVEV (reference sequence). This CDR3 reads CASSLGRPKGTEAFF. For the CDR3, the DNA is TGTGCCAGCAGTTTAGGGCGCCCAAAGGGAACTGAAGCTTTCTTT.

Concerning this clone itself: This likely stems from a read error, as it lies one base from a far larger clone. The identical CDR3 is also encoded by other nucleotide sequences in the sample. CDR3 in DNA: TGTGCCAGCAGCCAAGAGGGTTCCAATGAGCAGTTCTTC. This translates into CASSQEGSNEQFF. The chain has TRBV5-4 and TRBJ2-1; D might be TRBD2 (5 bases). V dropped 4 bases and J dropped 6 bases, with 11 bases sitting between them. This CDR3 region has 13 residues. Per germline, CDR1 SGHNT and CDR2 YYREEE (reference sequence).

This rearrangement joins TRBV4-1 to TRBJ2-2; 10 bases are a match to TRBD2. V lost 4 bases to trimming and J lost 6 bases; unmatched junction nucleotides: 11. This CDR3 spans 17 amino acids. Germline lookup yields CDR1 MGHRA and CDR2 YSYEKL. The CDR3 loop reads CASSLSGLAGAPGELFF. Here the CDR3 DNA reads TGCGCCAGCAGCCTGTCCGGGCTAGCGGGAGCCCCCGGGGAGCTGTTTTTT.

The chain employs TRBV13 and TRBJ2-3; TRBD2 aligns across 7 bases. In germline, CDR1 is PRHDT, CDR2 FYEKMQ (reference sequence). J was trimmed by 4 bases and V by 5 bases; bases with no gene match: 12. This CDR3 spans 16 amino acids. This chain's CDR3 is CASSLRGDAGPDTQYF. The CDR3 DNA follows: TGTGCCAGCAGCCTCCGGGGGGACGCCGGTCCAGATACGCAGTATTTT. The full variable domain, its missing parts supplied by reference TRBV13 and TRBJ2-3, is AAGVIQSPRHLIKEKRETATLKCYPIPRHDTVYWYQQGPGQDPQFLISFYEKMQSDKGSIPDRFSAQQFSDYHSELNMSSLELGDSALYFCASSLRGDAGPDTQYFGPGTRLTVL.

The chain couples TRBV6-5 to TRBJ2-1; a possible D gene is TRBD1 (6 bases). V shed 4 bases and J shed 5 bases, with 9 bases lying between them. The CDR3 extends over 13 amino acids. CDR1 and CDR2 from the germline V gene are MNHEY and SVGAGI. CDR3 sequence reads: CASSFRQDNEQFF. For the CDR3, the DNA is TGTGCCAGCAGTTTCCGACAGGACAATGAGCAGTTCTTC.

In its sample, this clone was seen a few times. The chain joins TRBV7-2 to TRBJ2-2; 10 bases are shared with TRBD2. The ends lost 5 bases at V and 7 bases at J; junction bases unmatched: 10. This CDR3 has 16 residues. Looked up from germline, CDR1 is SGHTA and CDR2 is FQGNSA. The CDR3 is CASSPSAGGPLGELFF. The CDR3 DNA is TGTGCCAGCAGCCCCTCAGCGGGAGGGCCCCTCGGGGAGCTGTTTTTT.